A single sample is the source of the 15 T cell receptor beta chains below, sequenced in a study of control samples from healthy donors and cancer patients. TCRdb's copy holds only in-frame clones and misses some; the assay was immunoSEQ multiplex PCR. The sample carries approximately 150,000 clones, under 95% recorded once. The material sequenced was blood. All receptors derive from a young woman in good health.

The rearrangement joins TRBV6-5 to TRBJ1-2; D is possibly TRBD1 (6 bases). The CDR3 totals 14 residues. Germline V gene lookup returns CDR1 MNHEY and CDR2 SVGAGI. The V and J ends lost 5 bases and 7 bases respectively, with 17 bases between them. In DNA, the CDR3 is TGTGCCAGCAGTAACCCCACGTCGGACAGTGGCTACACCTTC. This gives the protein CASSNPTSDSGYTF.

This chain connects TRBV11-2 to TRBJ1-2; D not resolved. CDR3 length equals 15 residues. V was cut by 4 bases and J by 2 bases, with 14 bases left in between. Per the germline V gene, CDR1 is SGHAT and CDR2 is FQNNGV. CDR3 bases: TGTGCCAGCAGCTCGCTAAAAGAGGTGAACTATGGCTACACCTTC. Protein: CASSSLKEVNYGYTF.

The chain is built from TRBV11-3 and TRBJ2-1; D is unresolved. Trimming shortened V by 3 bases and J by 10 bases, and 13 bases separated the two germline ends. The V gene's germline CDR1 is SGHNT and CDR2 YENEEA. This CDR3 spans 13 amino acids. The DNA for the CDR3 is TGTGCCAGCAGCTTCCAACCCCCCGGGGAGCAGTTCTTC. This encodes CASSFQPPGEQFF.

This chain uses TRBV2 with TRBJ1-6; D uncertain. This CDR3 contains 15 residues. V was cut by 1 base and J by 11 bases, with 15 bases left in between. Per the germline V gene, CDR1 is SNHLY and CDR2 is FYNNEI. DNA of the CDR3: TGTGCCAGCAGTGAAGTCCCAAACTTGGACCCACCCCTCCACTTT. Its protein product is CASSEVPNLDPPLHF.

This chain connects TRBV19 to TRBJ1-6; 8 bases fit TRBD1. The V and J ends lost 6 bases and 4 bases, in that order; junction bases with no gene match: 5. This CDR3 is built from 15 residues. Germline values: CDR1 LNHDA, CDR2 SQIVND (reference sequence). The CDR3 nucleotides read TGTGCCAGTAGCCTCCGGGACAGGTATAATTCACCCCTCCACTTT. As protein: CASSLRDRYNSPLHF.

V and J are TRBV11-1 and TRBJ1-1; D is undetermined. V shed 1 base and J shed 1 base, with 13 bases lying between them. From germline, CDR1 is SGHAT and CDR2 FQDESV (reference sequence). The CDR3 consists of 16 residues. The CDR3 nucleotides read TGTGCCAGCAGCTTAGAGTTCCAATTGGAGAACACTGAAGCTTTCTTT. Translating gives CASSLEFQLENTEAFF.

For the CDR3, the DNA is TGTGCCAGCAGTGGCGGCCAAAACCCCTACGAGCAGTACTTC. It specifies CASSGGQNPYEQYF. The gene calls are TRBV2 and TRBJ2-7; unclear D gene. Trimming shortened V by 4 bases and J by 2 bases, and 12 bases separated the two germline ends. CDR1 and CDR2 from the germline V gene are SNHLY and FYNNEI. CDR3 length equals 14 residues.

This chain uses TRBV7-6 with TRBJ1-5; a possible D gene is TRBD1 (6 bases). The CDR3 totals 16 residues. The V end lost 3 bases, the J end lost 3 bases, and 15 bases lay between the germline ends. The germline V gene encodes CDR1 SGHVS and CDR2 FNYEAQ. The chain's CDR3 is CASSFLDRRDNQPQHF. As DNA, the CDR3 is TGTGCCAGCAGCTTCCTCGACAGGCGGGACAATCAGCCCCAGCATTTT.

V usage is TRBV7-2 and J usage is TRBJ2-3, with TRBD2 matching 12 bases. Germline V gene lookup returns CDR1 SGHTA and CDR2 FQGNSA. The CDR3 spans 15 residues. J was trimmed by 5 bases and V by 5 bases; bases with no gene match: 5. CDR3 nucleotides: TGTGCCAGCAGCCCACAACTAGCGGGAGGAGATACGCAGTATTTT. Residues: CASSPQLAGGDTQYF.

The V call is TRBV27, the J call TRBJ2-1; D perhaps matches TRBD2 (5 bases). The CDR3 is 11 residues long. CDR1 is MNHEY, CDR2 SMNVEV, per germline (reference sequence). Trimming stripped 6 bases from V and 11 bases from J, with 11 bases between. CDR3 sequence reads: CASSRGSKQFF. The CDR3 DNA reads as TGTGCCAGCAGCCGGGGAAGTAAGCAGTTCTTC.

This rearrangement joins TRBV3-1 (or the pseudogene TRBV3-2) to TRBJ2-7; D unresolved. The CDR3 spans 13 residues. Between the trimmed V and J ends, which lost 0 bases and 4 bases, there was a span of 7 bases. Germline lookup yields CDR1 LGHDT and CDR2 YNNKEL (reference sequence). CDR3 protein: CASSQEATYEQYF. The CDR3 DNA sequence: TGTGCCAGCAGCCAAGAGGCGACATACGAGCAGTACTTC.

V usage is TRBV29-1 and J usage is TRBJ2-7; no reliable D call. Germline V gives CDR1 SQVTM, CDR2 ANQGSEA. This CDR3 contains 11 residues. The V end lost 6 bases, the J end lost 1 base, and 7 bases lay between the germline ends. The CDR3 nucleotides read TGCAGCGTAAGGTCTTCCTACGAGCAGTACTTC. This encodes CSVRSSYEQYF.

The V gene is TRBV9, the J gene TRBJ1-1; D is uncertain. Germline V CDR1 and CDR2: SGDLS, YYNGEE. The V gene lost 3 bases and the J gene lost 2 bases, with 11 bases spanning the gap. The CDR3 extends over 14 amino acids. The CDR3 is CASSAGGKNTEAFF. CDR3 nucleotide sequence: TGTGCCAGCAGCGCAGGAGGGAAAAACACTGAAGCTTTCTTT.

The rearrangement joins TRBV9 to TRBJ1-1; D call uncertain. From germline, CDR1 is SGDLS and CDR2 YYNGEE. CDR3 length equals 11 residues. V was cut by 3 bases and J by 4 bases, with 4 bases left in between. CDR3 region: CASSGGTEAFF. The CDR3 nucleotides read TGTGCCAGCAGCGGCGGCACTGAAGCTTTCTTT.

This chain connects TRBV19 to TRBJ1-2, with a weak D call TRBD1 (5 bases). This CDR3 has 16 residues. The V end was cut by 1 base, the J end by 5 bases, with 17 bases between. Germline lookup yields CDR1 LNHDA and CDR2 SQIVND (reference sequence). CDR3 coding DNA: TGTGCCAGTAGTATAGTGGAGGGAACAGGCGCTTATGGCTACACCTTC. Translation: CASSIVEGTGAYGYTF.